The entry that follows covers one T cell receptor beta chain sequence. V lost 10 bases and J lost 4, with 17 bases in between. CDR1 and CDR2 (germline): MNHNS, SASEGT. CDR3 length: 14 amino acids. The sample is drawn from a study of PD-L1 blockade in urothelial cancer. Study as a whole: Median T cell yield from blood was 110,000 to 150,000.

The table came from immunoSEQ multiplex PCR; TCRdb's copy has only in-frame clones and leaves some out. Of 25,000 to 35,000 clones listed, approximately 86% are singletons. This receptor was taken from a man aged 45-65 years with urothelial cancer. The sequenced sample was PBMCs, obtained around atezolizumab (anti-PD-L1) treatment. The chain recombines TRBV6-1 with TRBJ2-1, with D unresolved. CDR3 amino acids: CAIEDRATYNEQFF. The DNA for the CDR3 is TGTGCCATAGAGGATCGTGCAACTTACAATGAGCAGTTCTTC.